This T cell receptor (beta chain) was documented in a study of blood T cell repertoires in COVID-19. Study background: COVID-19 samples from acute and convalescent phases originated in the United States, Italy and Spain. Sources were T cells, B-cell-depleted T cells, or PBMCs; the material itself was cDNA or gDNA.

In the study's own analysis: Amplifying reference gene primers gave estimates of nucleated cell counts. Assay used: immunoSEQ multiplex PCR; TCRdb lists only in-frame clones, some missing. V and J calls and clone size come straight from that table; D and trimming were deduced from the DNA. Here the sample spans fewer than 120,000 clones, around 74% being singletons. Germline values: CDR1 SGHVS, CDR2 FQNEAQ. Trimming stripped 1 base from V and 5 bases from J, with 17 bases between. The CDR3 is made up of 16 amino acids. This clone was recorded many times. This chain connects TRBV7-8 to TRBJ2-5; a possible D gene is TRBD2 (6 bases). The sample taken for sequencing was peripheral blood. The clonotype comes from a woman aged 60-75 years with acute or convalescent COVID-19. The CDR3 nucleotides read TGTGCCAGCAGCTTAGATCCCGGGGCGGCGGGGGAGACCCAGTACTTC. Translation: CASSLDPGAAGETQYF.